This T cell receptor (beta chain) was sequenced for a study of vaccination and CD4 T cells after COVID-19. Whole-study context: Sampling that followed vaccination took place a median roughly 69 days after dose two, within a range of 14 to 241. Some control cultures received a CEFX pool, which served as the positive control. Others received an HIV-1 Nef pool or no peptide.

Specified treatment: roughly ten-day PBMC culture with coronavirus spike peptide pools or control peptides (ViraFEST assay). These CD4+ T cells came from an unexposed donor, sampled before the COVID-19 pandemic (2011-2018). ViraFEST used peptide pools to expand antigen-specific T cells and subsequently sequenced their TCRs. Unexposed donors' CD4+ T cells were tested against SARS-CoV-2 S/N and four cold-coronavirus spikes when cell numbers allowed. This clonotype was observed once. No antigen is known for it. Germline values: CDR1 KGHSH, CDR2 LQKENI. The CDR3 has 13 residues. V gave up 0 bases and J gave up 2 bases, with 5 bases separating them. Cultured CD4+ T-cell DNA underwent Oncomine TCR Beta short-read sequencing. Using the QIAamp micro DNA kit, genomic DNA was extracted from the CD4+ T cells that had been cultured. A single record per CDR3 protein comes from TCRdb applying MiXCR to the PCR reads. The sample consists of 9,500 or so distinct CDR3 sequences, about 28% of them appearing once.

The chain is built from TRBV18 and TRBJ2-7; D uncertain. This TCR derives from a human donor in good health. The specimen sequenced was CD4+ T cells from blood, cultured in vitro. The CDR3 DNA follows: TGTGCCAGCTCACCACCTGAGACCTACGAGCAGTACTTC. The encoded protein is CASSPPETYEQYF.